This passage covers 20 T cell receptor beta chains from one sample sequenced in a study of identical twins. TCRdb re-called the 5' RACE reads through MiXCR, storing one row per CDR3 protein. This sample has approximately 600,000 distinct CDR3 sequences, with around a tenth found just once. The sample also formed part of further work on yellow fever vaccine responses in identical twins.

The material sequenced was PBMCs. The receptors shown here come from a woman in her late teens or twenties in good health.

This clonotype turned up a few times. The chain recombines TRBV2 with TRBJ2-2, with 10 nucleotides matching TRBD2. V dropped 6 bases and J dropped 11; count of bases not matched to a gene: 6. Germline CDR1 SNHLY, CDR2 FYNNEI. This CDR3 region has 13 residues. CDR3: CASRGTSAGELFF. DNA for the CDR3: TGTGCCAGCAGGGGGACTAGCGCAGGAGAGCTGTTTTTT. Full variable domain (rest looked up from reference TRBV2 and TRBJ2-2): EPEVTQTPSHQVTQMGQEVILRCVPISNHLYFYWYRQILGQKVEFLVSFYNNEISEKSEIFDDQFSVERPDGSNFTLKIRSTKLEDSAMYFCASRGTSAGELFFGEGSRLTVL.

There are many counts of this clonotype. V usage is TRBV11-2 and J usage is TRBJ2-5, with D uncertain. V was shortened by 4 bases and J by 3 bases, with 6 bases between the two germline ends. This CDR3 region has 12 residues. Germline V gene sequence: CDR1 SGHAT, CDR2 FQNNGV. This CDR3 reads CASSWGEETQYF. CDR3 nucleotides: TGTGCCAGCAGCTGGGGTGAAGAGACCCAGTACTTC.

The gene calls are TRBV7-8 and TRBJ2-7; D unresolved. Germline V lookup: CDR1 SGHVS, CDR2 FQNEAQ. CDR3 size: 13 residues. Trimming stripped 3 bases from V and 4 bases from J, with 10 bases between. CDR3 sequence reads: CASSFARIYEQYF. The CDR3 nucleotides read TGTGCCAGCAGCTTTGCCAGGATTTACGAGCAGTACTTC.

This clonotype was counted only a few times. The chain employs TRBV29-1 and TRBJ2-3; 14 positions match TRBD2. This CDR3 has 16 amino acids. V trimming: 4 bases; J trimming: 5 bases; junction bases outside the gene matches: 8. CDR1 and CDR2 (germline): SQVTM, ANQGSEA. The CDR3: CSVVPGLAGVEDTQYF. DNA of the CDR3: TGCAGCGTTGTTCCGGGACTAGCGGGAGTGGAAGATACGCAGTATTTT.

V and J are TRBV4-3 and TRBJ2-1; D unclear. Trimming shortened V by 4 bases and J by 4 bases, and 17 bases separated the two germline ends. The CDR3 spans 16 residues. In germline, CDR1 is LGHNA, CDR2 YSLEER. The CDR3 region has the DNA TGCGCCAGCAGCCCCACCGCGGCCATAGTGTACAATGAGCAGTTCTTC. Its protein product is CASSPTAAIVYNEQFF.

This chain joins TRBV5-6 and TRBJ2-2; D remains unclear. V lost 1 base and J lost 2, with 15 bases in between. The CDR3 sequence is 17 residues long. Germline values: CDR1 SGHDT, CDR2 YYEEEE. The DNA of the CDR3 is TGTGCCAGCAGCTTGAACCCTTCACAGAAAAACACCGGGGAGCTGTTTTTT. Residues: CASSLNPSQKNTGELFF.

This clonotype has at least ten counts. The rearrangement uses TRBV28 and TRBJ2-1; no clear D gene. V lost 6 bases, J lost 4 bases, and 13 bases lay in between. The CDR3 length is 14 residues. The germline V gene has CDR1 MDHEN and CDR2 SYDVKM. The CDR3 sequence is CASSPPPQYNEQFF. The CDR3 DNA sequence: TGTGCCAGCAGCCCACCCCCACAATACAATGAGCAGTTCTTC.

The V and J genes are TRBV7-2 and TRBJ2-7; 9 nucleotides match TRBD1. The J segment lost 1 base and the V segment lost 1 base, leaving 5 bases of the junction unmatched. Germline CDR1 and CDR2: SGHTA and FQGNSA. The CDR3 length is 16 residues. CDR3: CASSLVPGQGSYEQYF. In nucleotides, the CDR3 is TGTGCCAGCAGCTTAGTGCCGGGACAGGGTTCCTACGAGCAGTACTTC.

Ten or more counts support this clonotype. The genes are TRBV12-3 or TRBV12-4 and TRBJ2-2; D is uncertain. V lost 6 bases, J lost 4 bases, and 12 bases lay in between. CDR3 length: 14 residues. CDR3 in DNA: TGTGCCAGCAGCGGAAGGAACGGCACCGGGGAGCTGTTTTTT. Encoded protein: CASSGRNGTGELFF.

This clonotype has only a few counts. The rearrangement joins TRBV20-1 to TRBJ2-1, with 13 bases lining up with TRBD2. The CDR3 contains 15 residues. Germline assignment: CDR1 DFQATT and CDR2 SNEGSKA (reference sequence). V lost 5 bases and J lost 2; bases outside the gene matches: 3. As DNA, the CDR3 is TGCAGTGCTGGAGGACTAGCGGGGGCCTACAATGAGCAGTTCTTC. Protein product: CSAGGLAGAYNEQFF.

This clonotype was detected only a few times. The J gene is TRBJ2-2, the V gene TRBV29-1; D gene unclear. The CDR3 is made up of 13 amino acids. Germline assignment: CDR1 SQVTM and CDR2 ANQGSEA. V was clipped by 7 bases and J by 3 bases, with 12 bases between them. CDR3 coding DNA: TGCAGCGCCTTAGATGGATACACCGGGGAGCTGTTTTTT. Protein: CSALDGYTGELFF.

The CDR3 here is CASRLTGTDTQYF. DNA of the CDR3: TGTGCCAGTAGGCTGACAGGGACAGATACGCAGTATTTT. V usage is TRBV19 and J usage is TRBJ2-3, with 7 bases fitting TRBD1. Looked up from germline, CDR1 is LNHDA and CDR2 is SQIVND (reference sequence). This CDR3 region has 13 residues. The J segment lost 3 bases and the V segment lost 6 bases, leaving 3 bases of the junction unmatched.

The rearrangement joins TRBV30 to TRBJ2-1; TRBD2 is a possible D gene (5 bases). There are 14 residues in the CDR3. Trimming stripped 0 bases from V and 7 bases from J, with 13 bases between. Per the germline V gene, CDR1 is GTSNPN and CDR2 is SVGIG (reference sequence). CDR3 in amino acids: CAWSVPSLWNEQFF. CDR3 DNA sequence: TGTGCCTGGAGTGTGCCTAGCCTTTGGAATGAGCAGTTCTTC.

The chain carries TRBV27 and TRBJ2-3; the match to TRBD1 covers 9 bases. The V gene end was trimmed by 2 bases and the J gene end by 5 bases; junction bases not matched to a gene: 8. This CDR3 is 16 amino acids long. CDR1 is MNHEY and CDR2 is SMNVEV in the germline V gene (reference sequence). CDR3 amino acids: CASSLTSGTGIDTQYF. The CDR3 nucleotides read TGTGCCAGCAGTTTAACCTCCGGGACAGGGATAGATACGCAGTATTTT.

This clonotype was picked up a small number of times. The chain is built from TRBV5-1 and TRBJ2-7; no clear D. The CDR3 runs 12 residues. Deletions cut 4 bases from V and 1 base from J, with 6 bases between. CDR1 is SGHRS and CDR2 is YFSETQ in the germline V gene. The CDR3 protein is CASSIESYEQYF. The CDR3 DNA sequence: TGCGCCAGCAGCATCGAATCCTACGAGCAGTACTTC.

This clonotype was detected many times. V and J are TRBV6-2 or TRBV6-3 and TRBJ1-2; TRBD1 is a possible D gene (6 bases). CDR3 length: 14 residues. Germline CDR1 MNHEY, CDR2 SVGEGT. With 6 bases removed from V and 5 bases from J, the gap between germline ends came to 16 bases. CDR3 sequence: CASRPPGEGYGYTF. In DNA, the CDR3 is TGTGCCAGCAGACCACCAGGGGAAGGGTATGGCTACACCTTC.

CDR3 in amino acids: CASRKRTSVPGTDTQYF. The CDR3 coding sequence is TGTGCCAGCAGGAAGAGGACTAGCGTTCCTGGCACAGATACGCAGTATTTT. V usage is TRBV7-2 and J usage is TRBJ2-3, with 9 bases matching TRBD2. CDR1 and CDR2 (germline): SGHTA, FQGNSA. The ends lost 6 bases at V and 1 base at J; junction bases unmatched: 11. The CDR3 is 17 residues long.

Points on this clonotype: A junction end diverges from the germline sequence, so it may reflect a read error. CDR3 nucleotide sequence: TGTGCCATCAGTGAATCTGAGTCTAACTATGACTACACCTTC. It codes for CAISESESNYDYTF. This chain joins TRBV10-3 and TRBJ1-2; D is uncertain. CDR3 size: 14 residues. Per germline, CDR1 ENHRY and CDR2 SYGVKD.

Turning to this clonotype: A much larger clone is a single base away; this may be a read error. The chain links TRBV20-1 to TRBJ2-1; D is uncertain. CDR3 size: 15 residues. The germline V gene has CDR1 DFQATT and CDR2 SNEGSKA (reference sequence). The DNA of the CDR3 is TGCAGTGCTAGACCGGTGCGTAGCTCCTACAATGTGCAGTTCTTC. This sequence encodes CSARPVRSSYNVQFF.

This clonotype was counted ten times or more. V and J are TRBV7-2 and TRBJ1-2; 7 bases are shared with TRBD1. Germline V CDR1 and CDR2: SGHTA, FQGNSA. V was pared by 5 bases and J by 5 bases, with 5 bases of the junction left unmatched. The CDR3 length is 13 residues. The CDR3 sequence is CASSPGTEYGYTF. The CDR3 DNA reads TGTGCCAGCAGCCCCGGGACAGAATATGGCTACACCTTC.